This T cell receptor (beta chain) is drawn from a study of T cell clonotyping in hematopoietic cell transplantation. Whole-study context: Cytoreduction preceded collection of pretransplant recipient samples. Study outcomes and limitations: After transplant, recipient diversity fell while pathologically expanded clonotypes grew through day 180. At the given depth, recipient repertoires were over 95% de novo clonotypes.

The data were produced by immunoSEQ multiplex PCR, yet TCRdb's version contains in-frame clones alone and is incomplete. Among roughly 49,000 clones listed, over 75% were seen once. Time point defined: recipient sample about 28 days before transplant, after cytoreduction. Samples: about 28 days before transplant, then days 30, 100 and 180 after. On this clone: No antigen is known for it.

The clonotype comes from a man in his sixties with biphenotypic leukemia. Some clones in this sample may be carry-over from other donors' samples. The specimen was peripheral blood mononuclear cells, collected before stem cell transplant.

CDR3: CASSPPNTGELFF. CDR3 DNA sequence: TGTGCCAGCTCACCACCTAACACCGGGGAGCTGTTTTTT. This chain links TRBV18 with TRBJ2-2, with unresolved D. The germline gives CDR1 KGHSH, CDR2 LQKENI. This CDR3 spans 13 amino acids. The V and J ends lost 0 bases and 2 bases respectively, with 1 base between them.